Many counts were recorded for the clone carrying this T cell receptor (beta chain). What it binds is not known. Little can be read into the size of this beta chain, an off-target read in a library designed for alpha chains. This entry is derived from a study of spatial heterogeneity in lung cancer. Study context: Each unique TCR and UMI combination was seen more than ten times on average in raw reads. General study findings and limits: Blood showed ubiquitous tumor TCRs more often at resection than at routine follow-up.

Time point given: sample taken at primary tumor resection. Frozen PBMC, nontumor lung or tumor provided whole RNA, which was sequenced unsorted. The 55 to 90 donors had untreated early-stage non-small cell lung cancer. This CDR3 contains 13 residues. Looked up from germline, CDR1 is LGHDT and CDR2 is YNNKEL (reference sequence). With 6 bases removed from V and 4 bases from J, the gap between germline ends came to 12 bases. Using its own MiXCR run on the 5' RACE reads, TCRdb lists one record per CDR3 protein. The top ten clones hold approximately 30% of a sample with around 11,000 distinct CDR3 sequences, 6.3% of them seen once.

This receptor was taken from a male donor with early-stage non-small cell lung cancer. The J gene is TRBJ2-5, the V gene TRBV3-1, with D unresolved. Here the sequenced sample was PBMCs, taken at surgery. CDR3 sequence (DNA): TGTGCCAGCAGACAGAACCCCAGAGAGACCCAGTACTTC. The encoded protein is CASRQNPRETQYF.